Listed below are T cell receptor beta chains from one sample, sequenced in a study of blood T cell repertoires in COVID-19. Profiling relied on immunoSEQ multiplex PCR, and the TCRdb table lists in-frame clones only, not all of them. This table holds fewer than 200,000 clones, approximately 84% found once. Sequenced input: peripheral blood. The receptors shown here come from a man in his 70s with active or convalescent COVID-19. CDR3s include the opening cysteine and the closing phenylalanine or tryptophan. Expanded clones are given a class, and other clones once, few, many or no size at all.

J: TRBJ2-4; size: -; V: TRBV29-1; CDR3: CSTGQGGNIQYF
J: TRBJ1-2; size: -; V: TRBV5-4; CDR3: CASSLGQESYGYTF
J: TRBJ2-7; size: -; V: TRBV27; CDR3: CASSRSRPGGSSYEQYF
J: TRBJ2-5; size: -; V: TRBV11-2; CDR3: CASSLELEGTQYF
J: TRBJ1-1; size: -; V: TRBV5-1; CDR3: CASSLDPSPGTEAFF
J: TRBJ2-2; size: once; V: TRBV5-1; CDR3: CASSLAQGNTGELFF
J: TRBJ2-3; size: -; V: TRBV12-3/TRBV12-4; CDR3: CASTGGTDTQYF
J: TRBJ1-6; size: -; V: TRBV2; CDR3: CASSEMDRVGSPLHF
J: TRBJ1-2; size: -; V: TRBV6-2/TRBV6-3; CDR3: CASSLARGYGYTF
J: TRBJ2-1; size: -; V: TRBV5-1; CDR3: CASSVDSSEQFF
J: TRBJ2-7; size: few; V: TRBV7-9; CDR3: CASSLRGYEQYF
J: TRBJ1-1; size: -; V: TRBV10-3; CDR3: CATQSMNTEAFF
J: TRBJ2-2; size: -; V: TRBV18; CDR3: CASSPPGRATGELFF
J: TRBJ1-2; size: -; V: TRBV14; CDR3: CASSQGVTRYSGDGYTF
J: TRBJ2-7; size: few; V: TRBV5-1; CDR3: CASSLRGDSYEQYF
J: TRBJ2-3; size: -; V: TRBV14; CDR3: CASSHRQLPTDTQYF
J: TRBJ1-2; size: -; V: TRBV28; CDR3: CASSVGGRGYTF
J: TRBJ1-4; size: -; V: TRBV5-1; CDR3: CASSSGTGYEKLFF
J: TRBJ1-2; size: -; V: TRBV6-6; CDR3: CASSYGGDGGYTF
J: TRBJ2-3; size: -; V: TRBV29-1; CDR3: CSSIPGTGVPDTQYF
J: TRBJ1-1; size: -; V: TRBV5-5; CDR3: CASSLFSEAFF
J: TRBJ2-2; size: -; V: TRBV18; CDR3: CASSQDRTSNTGELFF
J: TRBJ2-1; size: few; V: TRBV29-1; CDR3: CSVEDVFNEQFF
J: TRBJ2-1; size: -; V: TRBV27; CDR3: CASSSRGRDNEQFF
J: TRBJ2-1; size: -; V: TRBV28; CDR3: CASSPMSRVARNEQFF
J: TRBJ1-1; size: -; V: TRBV2; CDR3: CASRLGTEAFF
J: TRBJ2-2; size: -; V: TRBV5-4; CDR3: CASSPQGNTGELFF
J: TRBJ2-7; size: -; V: TRBV15; CDR3: CATSRAWAGLSIEQYF
J: TRBJ1-2; size: -; V: TRBV2; CDR3: CASSEADRVVLRGYTF